The sequence of this T cell receptor beta chain was determined in a study of T cell responses to AZD1222 COVID-19 vaccine. Study-level points and caveats: Repertoires in all cases were sampled only once the peak T cell response had passed. Donors were chiefly white British, with a greater number of females, and clonal diversity was perhaps underestimated.

Trimming took 4 bases from V and 6 from J, leaving 11 bases between them. CDR3 length: 13 residues. Germline CDR1 reads LNHDA; CDR2 reads SQIVND (reference sequence). TCRdb keeps only in-frame clones here, not all; method: immunoSEQ multiplex PCR. This table holds around 97,000 clones, 91% found once. Notes on this clone: The antigen remains undetermined.

This chain joins TRBV19 and TRBJ2-3; D unclear. The sample in question was peripheral blood, obtained on day 0 of AZD1222 vaccination. The clonotype was recovered from an adult in good health. In DNA form, the CDR3 reads TGTGCCAGTAGTACGGACCGCAGGGATACGCAGTATTTT. Amino acids: CASSTDRRDTQYF.